The following is a TCR beta chain sequence with its context. The sample belongs to a study of OX40 agonist ivuxolimab in advanced cancers. This CDR3 is built from 12 residues. The repertoire was sequenced with immunoSEQ multiplex PCR; TCRdb's copy has only in-frame clones and lacks some. The profile shows 55,000 to 80,000 clones, around 81% of them singletons. The chain has TRBV21-1 and TRBJ2-1. TRBV21-1 is deemed a pseudogene. The sequencing here drew on CD4+ or CD8+ T cells sorted from blood, taken in a trial of the OX40 agonist ivuxolimab. This clonotype was sampled from an adult with an advanced solid tumor such as melanoma, head and neck, liver or kidney cancer. CDR3 protein: CASSLGDNEQFF. The CDR3 bases are TGTGCCAGCAGCTTGGGTGACAATGAGCAGTTCTTC.